The sequence of this T cell receptor beta chain was determined in a study of OX40 agonist ivuxolimab in advanced cancers. Clones were sequenced by immunoSEQ multiplex PCR, and TCRdb holds only the in-frame ones, with some missing. The sample carries 60,000 to 75,000 clones, around 88% recorded once. From germline, CDR1 is MNHNS and CDR2 SASEGT. Trimming took off 5 bases at V and 1 base at J, with 12 bases between the two ends. This CDR3 region has 15 residues. Autoimmune disease history or systemic immunosuppression excluded patients. This sequence was found in an adult with an advanced solid tumor such as melanoma, head and neck, liver or kidney cancer. The material was CD4+ or CD8+ T cells sorted from blood, obtained in a trial of the OX40 agonist ivuxolimab. This chain uses TRBV6-1 with TRBJ2-1; D ambiguous. The CDR3 DNA reads TGTGCCAGCAGTACCGGGTTAGGGTCCTACAATGAGCAGTTCTTC. Protein product: CASSTGLGSYNEQFF.